One and the same sample provided the 18 T cell receptor beta chains below, sequenced in a study of T cell responses to AZD1222 COVID-19 vaccine. Method: immunoSEQ multiplex PCR; TCRdb's copy keeps in-frame clones and lacks some. This table has about 99,000 clones, 90% appearing once. Specimen: peripheral blood, collected on day 0 of AZD1222 vaccination. The receptors were gathered from an adult in good health.

V and J are TRBV29-1 and TRBJ1-1, with 8 bases that match TRBD1. The CDR3 runs 14 residues. V gave up 3 bases and J gave up 6 bases; unmatched junction bases: 9. Germline assignment: CDR1 SQVTM and CDR2 ANQGSEA. CDR3 sequence: CSVDWWAGGPEAFF. DNA for the CDR3: TGCAGCGTTGATTGGTGGGCAGGGGGCCCTGAAGCTTTCTTT.

The J gene is TRBJ2-5, the V gene TRBV4-3; D may match TRBD1 or TRBD2 (5 bases each). This CDR3 region has 15 residues. Per germline, CDR1 LGHNA and CDR2 YSLEER. Trimming shortened V by 0 bases and J by 4 bases, and 12 bases separated the two germline ends. The chain's CDR3 is CASSQEFGGGETQYF. The CDR3, as DNA: TGCGCCAGCAGCCAAGAGTTTGGTGGGGGAGAGACCCAGTACTTC.

This clone was detected a few times. CDR3 in amino acids: CAWKIYPGTNSPLHF. The CDR3, as DNA: TGTGCCTGGAAAATTTACCCGGGAACGAATTCACCCCTCCACTTT. V usage is TRBV30 and J usage is TRBJ1-6; D gene unclear. This CDR3 region has 15 residues. Trimming left V 4 bases short and J 7 bases short, with 17 bases between. CDR1 is GTSNPN, CDR2 SVGIG, per germline (reference sequence). Combining the CDR3 with reference TRBV30 and TRBJ1-6 gives the whole variable domain SQTIHQWPATLVQPVGSPLSLECTVEGTSNPNLYWYRQAAGRGLQLLFYSVGIGQISSEVPQNLSASRPQDRQFILSSKKLLLSDSGFYLCAWKIYPGTNSPLHFGNGTRLTVT.

The chain couples TRBV6-2 or TRBV6-3 to TRBJ1-2; D ambiguous. Germline values: CDR1 MNHEY, CDR2 SVGEGT. Trimming shortened V by 2 bases and J by 5 bases, and 6 bases separated the two germline ends. The CDR3 is 12 amino acids. CDR3 bases: TGTGCCAGCAGTTACGCGGGTTATGGCTACACCTTC. Protein sequence: CASSYAGYGYTF.

This CDR3 reads CASSQVPGLHYGYTF. The CDR3 DNA follows: TGTGCCAGCAGCCAGGTCCCAGGGCTCCACTATGGCTACACCTTC. The chain links TRBV7-9 to TRBJ1-2, with D possibly matching TRBD1 (5 bases). Germline-derived CDR1 and CDR2 are SEHNR and FQNEAQ (reference sequence). Trimming stripped 5 bases from V and 3 bases from J, with 16 bases between. The CDR3 loop spans 15 amino acids.

This chain joins TRBV19 and TRBJ2-1; the match to TRBD1 covers 11 bases. The CDR3 sequence is 14 residues long. Germline V gene sequence: CDR1 LNHDA, CDR2 SQIVND (reference sequence). V lost 5 bases and J lost 7; bases outside the gene matches: 4. The CDR3 sequence: CASSHRDRGNEQFF. The CDR3 DNA reads as TGTGCCAGTAGTCACCGGGACAGGGGGAATGAGCAGTTCTTC.

CDR3 sequence: CASSERGPQETQYF. The CDR3 nucleotides read TGTGCCAGCAGTGAGCGGGGGCCCCAAGAGACCCAGTACTTC. The chain couples TRBV2 to TRBJ2-5, with D possibly matching TRBD2 (7 bases). Germline assignment: CDR1 SNHLY and CDR2 FYNNEI. The CDR3 extends over 14 amino acids. Trimming left V 3 bases short and J 1 base short, with 9 bases between.

CDR3 amino acids: CASTMGGEQFF. In DNA form, the CDR3 reads TGTGCCAGCACCATGGGGGGTGAGCAGTTCTTC. The genes are TRBV4-2 and TRBJ2-1; D perhaps matches TRBD2 (6 bases). CDR1 and CDR2 from the germline V gene are LGHNA and YNFKEQ. V dropped 7 bases and J dropped 9 bases, with 10 bases sitting between them. This CDR3 spans 11 amino acids.

The genes are TRBV7-2 and TRBJ1-5; D perhaps matches TRBD1 (5 bases). CDR3 length equals 15 residues. Trimming left V 5 bases short and J 5 bases short, with 16 bases between. Germline assignment: CDR1 SGHTA and CDR2 FQGNSA. The CDR3 DNA follows: TGTGCCAGCAGCGGGGACGGGGCCCCGTATCAGCCCCAGCATTTT. Amino acids: CASSGDGAPYQPQHF.

The chain links TRBV5-8 to TRBJ1-2, with D uncertain. There are 13 residues in the CDR3. Germline CDR1 and CDR2: SGHTS and YDEGEE. V shed 4 bases and J shed 4 bases, with 11 bases lying between them. The CDR3 spells CASSPTVSYGYTF. CDR3 DNA sequence: TGTGCCAGCAGCCCCACAGTCAGCTATGGCTACACCTTC.

Remarks on this clone: The sample carries other DNA sequences with the same CDR3. The chain carries TRBV18 and TRBJ2-3; D is unclear. There are 11 residues in the CDR3. The V end was cut by 3 bases, the J end by 6 bases, with 4 bases between. Germline V CDR1 and CDR2: KGHSH, LQKENI. The CDR3 reads CASSPGDTQYF. The DNA for the CDR3 is TGTGCCAGCTCACCCGGGGATACGCAGTATTTT.

The CDR3 region is CASSLDRGSYEQYF. In DNA form, the CDR3 reads TGTGCCAGCAGCTTGGATCGGGGCTCCTACGAGCAGTACTTC. The chain has TRBV5-5 and TRBJ2-7, with TRBD2 as a possible D gene (5 bases). The CDR3 extends over 14 amino acids. V dropped 0 bases and J dropped 0 bases, with 7 bases sitting between them. The germline V gene encodes CDR1 SGHKS and CDR2 YYEKEE (reference sequence).

This rearrangement joins TRBV7-9 to TRBJ2-2; TRBD2 might be the D (6 bases). The germline V and J ends were trimmed by 2 bases and 6 bases, with 13 bases remaining between them. The CDR3 length is 15 residues. Germline lookup yields CDR1 SEHNR and CDR2 FQNEAQ (reference sequence). The DNA of the CDR3 is TGTGCCAGCAGCTTACTCGGCGGGGTGGCCGGGGAGCTGTTTTTT. It yields the protein CASSLLGGVAGELFF.

J is TRBJ1-6 and V is TRBV9, with D perhaps matching TRBD1 (5 bases). In germline, CDR1 is SGDLS, CDR2 YYNGEE. CDR3 length equals 16 residues. V lost 3 bases and J 7 bases, leaving 17 bases between the germline ends. The CDR3 DNA is TGTGCCAGCAGCGCCAGGGCCAGCCCCCGAAATTCACCCCTCCACTTT. This sequence encodes CASSARASPRNSPLHF.

The V call is TRBV27, the J call TRBJ1-5; a weak D match, TRBD1 (6 bases). The CDR3 has 17 amino acids. Germline CDR1 is MNHEY and CDR2 is SMNVEV (reference sequence). The V gene lost 6 bases and the J gene lost 0 bases, with 18 bases spanning the gap. CDR3: CASSPRYAGASNQPQHF. CDR3 coding DNA: TGTGCCAGCAGCCCTCGATATGCAGGGGCTAGCAATCAGCCCCAGCATTTT.

The V and J genes are TRBV29-1 and TRBJ1-2; 9 bases map to TRBD1. Germline trimming cut 3 bases from V and 4 bases from J; bases unmatched to any gene: 9. Looked up from germline, CDR1 is SQVTM and CDR2 is ANQGSEA. There are 15 residues in the CDR3. The CDR3 loop reads CSVDSGTGRSYGYTF. The CDR3 DNA reads as TGCAGCGTTGATAGCGGGACAGGGCGTTCCTATGGCTACACCTTC.

This chain joins TRBV29-1 and TRBJ1-2, with a tentative D call TRBD1 (5 bases). Germline-derived CDR1 and CDR2 are SQVTM and ANQGSEA. V dropped 3 bases and J dropped 4 bases, with 21 bases sitting between them. This CDR3 is built from 16 residues. The chain's CDR3 is CSVDLTIGGFVYGYTF. The CDR3, as DNA: TGCAGCGTTGATCTCACAATCGGGGGGTTTGTCTATGGCTACACCTTC.

The gene calls are TRBV18 and TRBJ2-7; 7 nucleotides agree with TRBD2. Germline CDR1 KGHSH, CDR2 LQKENI. Trimming cost V 3 bases and J 2 bases; bases outside gene matches: 10. The CDR3 length is 16 residues. The CDR3 region is CASSPSTSQLPYEQYF. CDR3 nucleotide sequence: TGTGCCAGCTCACCCTCGACTAGCCAATTACCCTACGAGCAGTACTTC.